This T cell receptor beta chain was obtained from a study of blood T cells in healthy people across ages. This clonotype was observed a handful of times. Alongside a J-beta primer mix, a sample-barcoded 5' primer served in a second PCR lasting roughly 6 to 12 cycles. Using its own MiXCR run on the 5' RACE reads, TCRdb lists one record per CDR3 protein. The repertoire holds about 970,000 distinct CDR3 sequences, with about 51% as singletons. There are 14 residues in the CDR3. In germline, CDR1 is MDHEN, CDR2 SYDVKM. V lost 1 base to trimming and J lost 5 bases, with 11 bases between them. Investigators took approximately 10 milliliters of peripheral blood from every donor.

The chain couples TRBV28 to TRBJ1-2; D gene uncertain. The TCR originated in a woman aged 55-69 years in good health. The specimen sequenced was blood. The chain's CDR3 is CASSLFPGKYGYTF. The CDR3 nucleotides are TGTGCCAGCAGTTTATTTCCCGGGAAGTATGGCTACACCTTC.